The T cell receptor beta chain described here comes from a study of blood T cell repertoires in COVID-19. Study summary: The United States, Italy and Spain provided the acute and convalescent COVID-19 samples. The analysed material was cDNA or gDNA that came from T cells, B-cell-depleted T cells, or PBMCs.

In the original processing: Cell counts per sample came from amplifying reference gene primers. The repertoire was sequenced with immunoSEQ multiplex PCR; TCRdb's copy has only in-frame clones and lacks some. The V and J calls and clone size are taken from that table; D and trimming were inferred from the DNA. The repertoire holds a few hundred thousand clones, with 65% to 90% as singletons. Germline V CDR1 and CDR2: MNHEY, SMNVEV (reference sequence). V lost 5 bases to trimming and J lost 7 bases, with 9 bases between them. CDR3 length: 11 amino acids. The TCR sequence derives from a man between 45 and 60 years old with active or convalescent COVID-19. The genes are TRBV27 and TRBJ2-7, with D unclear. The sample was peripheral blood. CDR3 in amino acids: CASSSDGEQYF. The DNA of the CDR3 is TGTGCCAGCAGTAGCGACGGTGAGCAGTACTTC.